A single sample gave rise to the 11 T cell receptor beta chains below, sequenced in a study of regulatory T cells in long-lasting Graves disease. Time point of the sample: newly diagnosed GD, antithyroid drugs for less than 3 months. From PBMCs, RNA was extracted and then used to make the TCR library. Building of the TCR beta libraries involved iRepertoire HTBI primers and Arm-PCR of CDR3 regions. Using its own MiXCR run on the multiplex PCR reads, TCRdb lists one record per CDR3 protein. Of about 220,000 distinct CDR3 sequences listed, roughly 19% are singletons. Separately, the same data were catalogued under a study of T cells in Graves' hyperthyroidism and ophthalmopathy.

This sample comprised peripheral blood mononuclear cells (PBMCs), obtained at new diagnosis, from a patient treated with antithyroid drugs. The receptor source for this set is a woman aged 25 to 45 with Graves disease.

This clonotype was picked up a small number of times. The V and J genes are TRBV4-1 and TRBJ2-5; either TRBD1 or TRBD2 may fit D (7 bases each). Germline V gene data show CDR1 as MGHRA and CDR2 as YSYEKL. The CDR3 contains 15 residues. Trimming pared 2 bases from V and 2 bases from J, leaving 12 bases between. The CDR3: CASSQSRGGQETQYF. The CDR3 DNA reads as TGCGCCAGCAGCCAATCCAGGGGGGGTCAAGAGACCCAGTACTTC.

Ten or more counts support this clonotype. This chain links TRBV6-1 with TRBJ2-7; maybe TRBD1 (6 bases). From germline, CDR1 is MNHNS and CDR2 SASEGT. Trimming stripped 4 bases from V and 0 bases from J, with 10 bases between. This CDR3 comprises 14 residues. CDR3 residues: CASSVTGSSYEQYF. The CDR3 DNA sequence: TGTGCCAGCAGTGTAACAGGGAGCTCCTACGAGCAGTACTTC.

This clonotype was seen ten or more times. The chain is built from TRBV7-2 and TRBJ1-1; D may be TRBD1 (5 bases). Germline V lookup: CDR1 SGHTA, CDR2 FQGNSA. V gave up 5 bases and J gave up 0 bases, with 13 bases separating them. The CDR3 length is 15 residues. CDR3 coding DNA: TGTGCCAGCAGCCCACGGGGGGGGATGAACACTGAAGCTTTCTTT. Translated, it gives CASSPRGGMNTEAFF.

This clonotype has a count of ten or more. The chain employs TRBV2 and TRBJ1-2; D perhaps matches TRBD1 (6 bases). CDR1 is SNHLY and CDR2 is FYNNEI in the germline V gene. The CDR3 consists of 12 residues. V lost 6 bases and J lost 4, with 9 bases in between. As DNA, the CDR3 is TGTGCCAGCAGAACAGGGCCCTATGGCTACACCTTC. Protein: CASRTGPYGYTF.

This clonotype showed up many times. The chain recombines TRBV2 with TRBJ1-1; unclear D gene. This CDR3 comprises 13 residues. Germline loops: CDR1 SNHLY, CDR2 FYNNEI. Between the trimmed V and J ends, which lost 6 bases and 4 bases, there was a span of 12 bases. This CDR3 reads CASRLPRATEAFF. CDR3 DNA: TGTGCCAGCAGGTTACCCCGCGCCACTGAAGCTTTCTTT.

This clonotype was seen repeatedly, ten times or more. The chain uses TRBV6-2 or TRBV6-3 and TRBJ1-2; unclear D gene. This CDR3 is 13 amino acids long. The V and J ends lost 0 bases and 6 bases respectively, with 8 bases between them. Looked up from germline, CDR1 is MNHEY and CDR2 is SVGEGT. CDR3 amino acids: CASSYSGGDGYTF. Written as DNA, the CDR3 is TGTGCCAGCAGTTACTCGGGCGGGGATGGCTACACCTTC.

This clonotype was seen at least ten times. This rearrangement joins TRBV9 to TRBJ1-2; 7 nucleotides match TRBD1. The V and J ends lost 3 bases and 2 bases, in that order; junction bases with no gene match: 4. Per germline, CDR1 SGDLS and CDR2 YYNGEE. The CDR3 contains 14 residues. This chain's CDR3 is CASSAPGGNYGYTF. CDR3 DNA: TGTGCCAGCAGCGCCCCAGGGGGGAACTATGGCTACACCTTC.

This clonotype appeared many times. The chain joins TRBV5-1 to TRBJ2-2, with D unclear. The V gene's germline CDR1 is SGHRS and CDR2 YFSETQ. This CDR3 has 15 residues. Trimming left V 0 bases short and J 2 bases short, with 8 bases between. CDR3 nucleotides: TGCGCCAGCAGCTTGGGGAATCTAAACACCGGGGAGCTGTTTTTT. It specifies CASSLGNLNTGELFF.

This clonotype has just a few counts. This chain connects TRBV28 to TRBJ2-5; D perhaps matches TRBD2 (5 bases). Germline CDR1 and CDR2: MDHEN and SYDVKM. The germline V and J ends were trimmed by 5 bases and 5 bases, with 15 bases remaining between them. The CDR3 has 14 residues. CDR3 amino acids: CASSPLRGWETQYF. The CDR3 nucleotides are TGTGCCAGCAGTCCCCTCCGAGGGTGGGAGACCCAGTACTTC.

This clonotype was found many times. The genes are TRBV18 and TRBJ2-6, with D possibly called TRBD1 or TRBD2 (5 bases each). V lost 4 bases and J lost 4, with 11 bases in between. CDR3 length: 15 amino acids. Germline loops: CDR1 KGHSH, CDR2 LQKENI. CDR3 sequence (DNA): TGTGCCAGCTCACTATCCGGGACCGGGGCCAACGTCCTGACTTTC. This encodes CASSLSGTGANVLTF.

This clonotype was seen ten or more times. This rearrangement joins TRBV28 to TRBJ2-5; 7 bases line up with TRBD1. CDR1 is MDHEN and CDR2 is SYDVKM in the germline V gene. Trimming at V came to 5 bases and at J to 1 base, leaving 7 bases not matched to a gene. The CDR3 has 15 residues. CDR3: CASSHSRDSQETQYF. The CDR3 region has the DNA TGTGCCAGCAGTCACAGCCGGGACAGCCAAGAGACCCAGTACTTC.